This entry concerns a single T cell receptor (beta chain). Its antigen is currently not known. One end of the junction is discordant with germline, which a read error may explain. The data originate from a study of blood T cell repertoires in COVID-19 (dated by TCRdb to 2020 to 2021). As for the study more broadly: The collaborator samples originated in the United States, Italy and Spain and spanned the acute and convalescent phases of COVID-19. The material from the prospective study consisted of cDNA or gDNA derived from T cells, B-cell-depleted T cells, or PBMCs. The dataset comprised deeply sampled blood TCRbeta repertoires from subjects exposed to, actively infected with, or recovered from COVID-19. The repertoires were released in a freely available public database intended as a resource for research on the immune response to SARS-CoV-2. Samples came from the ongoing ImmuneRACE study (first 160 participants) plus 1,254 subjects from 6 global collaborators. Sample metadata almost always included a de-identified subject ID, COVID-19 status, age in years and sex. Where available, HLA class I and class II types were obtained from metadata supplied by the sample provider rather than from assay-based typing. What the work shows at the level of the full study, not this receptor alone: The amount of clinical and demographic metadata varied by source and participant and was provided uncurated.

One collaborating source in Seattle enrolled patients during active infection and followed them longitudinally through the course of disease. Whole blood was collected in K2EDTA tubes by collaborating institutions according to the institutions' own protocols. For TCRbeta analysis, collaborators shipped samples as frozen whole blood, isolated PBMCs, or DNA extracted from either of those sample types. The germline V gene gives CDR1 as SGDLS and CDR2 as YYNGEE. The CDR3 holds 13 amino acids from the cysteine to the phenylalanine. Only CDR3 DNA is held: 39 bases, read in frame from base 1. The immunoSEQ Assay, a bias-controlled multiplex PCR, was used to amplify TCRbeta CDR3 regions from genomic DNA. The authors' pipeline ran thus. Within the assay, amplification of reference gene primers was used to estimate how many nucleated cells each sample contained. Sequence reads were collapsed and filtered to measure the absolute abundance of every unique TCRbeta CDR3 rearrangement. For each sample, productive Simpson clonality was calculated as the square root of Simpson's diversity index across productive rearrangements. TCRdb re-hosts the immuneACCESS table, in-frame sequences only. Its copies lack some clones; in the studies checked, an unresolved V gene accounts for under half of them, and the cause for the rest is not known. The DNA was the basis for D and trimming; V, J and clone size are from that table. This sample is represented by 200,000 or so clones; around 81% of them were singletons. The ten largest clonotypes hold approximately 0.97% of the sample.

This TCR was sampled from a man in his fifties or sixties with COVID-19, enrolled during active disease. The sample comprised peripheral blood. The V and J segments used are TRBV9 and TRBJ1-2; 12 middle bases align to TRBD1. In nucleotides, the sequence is TGTGCCAGCAGCGTAGAGGGACAGGGGGCGTTACTCTTC. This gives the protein CASSVEGQGALLF.